Shown below are 30 T cell receptor beta chains from a single sample sequenced in a study of patients with pleural tuberculosis. TCRdb reanalysed the reads using MiXCR and keeps one entry per CDR3 protein. The table includes about 50,000 distinct CDR3 sequences, around 7% detected once. Receptor source: a human donor with pleural tuberculosis.

DNA of the CDR3: TGTGCCAGCAGCTTCGGCCTCAATGAGCAGTTCTTC. Translation: CASSFGLNEQFF. V and J are TRBV5-6 and TRBJ2-1; D is unresolved. This CDR3 has 12 residues. V gave up 2 bases and J gave up 6 bases, with 6 bases separating them. From germline, CDR1 is SGHDT and CDR2 YYEEEE.

There are many counts of this clonotype. The chain recombines TRBV2 with TRBJ1-2, with a possible D match to TRBD1 (5 bases). CDR3 length equals 14 residues. The germline CDR1 and CDR2 sequences are SNHLY and FYNNEI. The germline V and J ends were trimmed by 2 bases and 6 bases, with 13 bases remaining between them. CDR3 loop: CASSEQGGWDGYTF. DNA for the CDR3: TGTGCCAGCAGTGAACAGGGAGGTTGGGATGGCTACACCTTC.

This clonotype has more than one count but fewer than ten. This chain links TRBV6-2 or TRBV6-3 with TRBJ2-1; 7 bases line up with TRBD1. Germline trimming cut 4 bases from V and 8 bases from J; bases unmatched to any gene: 8. From germline, CDR1 is MNHEY and CDR2 SVGEGT. There are 14 residues in the CDR3. The DNA of the CDR3 is TGTGCCAGCAGTTCCTACCGACAGGGCGATGAGCAGTTCTTC. Translated, it gives CASSSYRQGDEQFF.

The table lists this clonotype with many counts. The chain carries TRBV5-1 and TRBJ1-1; possibly TRBD1 for D (6 bases). Per the germline V gene, CDR1 is SGHRS and CDR2 is YFSETQ. The V end lost 5 bases, the J end lost 1 base, and 9 bases lay between the germline ends. The CDR3 sequence is 13 residues long. The CDR3 reads CASRLQGNTEAFF. DNA of the CDR3: TGCGCCAGCAGGTTACAGGGGAACACTGAAGCTTTCTTT.

This chain links TRBV7-8 with TRBJ2-7; D call uncertain. Germline CDR1 reads SGHVS; CDR2 reads FQNEAQ. Trimming left V 4 bases short and J 0 bases short, with 10 bases between. CDR3 length: 14 amino acids. This CDR3 is CASSSAVSSYEQYF. CDR3 nucleotides: TGTGCCAGCAGCTCCGCGGTAAGCTCCTACGAGCAGTACTTC.

Notes on this clonotype: Given the absence of the conserved phenylalanine or tryptophan at the CDR3 end, a read error is likely. The chain is built from TRBV10-3 and TRBJ2-5, with TRBD2 as a possible D gene (6 bases). Trimming cost V 4 bases and J 2 bases, with 20 bases left between them. The CDR3 spans 17 residues. Germline CDR1 ENHRY, CDR2 SYGVKD. CDR3 in amino acids: CAISGGVMARGQETQYL. The CDR3 DNA reads TGTGCCATCAGTGGGGGGGTGATGGCAAGGGGACAAGAGACCCAGTACCTC.

This clonotype occurred many times. The chain couples TRBV18 to TRBJ2-3; 8 bases agree with TRBD1. Germline trimming cut 3 bases from V and 5 bases from J; bases unmatched to any gene: 4. This CDR3 contains 14 residues. In germline, CDR1 is KGHSH, CDR2 LQKENI. CDR3 nucleotides: TGTGCCAGCTCACCGACAGGGGTTGAAGATACGCAGTATTTT. This codes for CASSPTGVEDTQYF.

This clonotype was seen at least ten times. V is TRBV12-3 or TRBV12-4 and J is TRBJ1-2; D remains unclear. The CDR3 runs 11 residues. Deletions cut 8 bases from V and 5 bases from J, with 9 bases between. The CDR3 DNA reads TGTGCCAGCGGGAAAAATTATGGCTACACCTTC. Residues: CASGKNYGYTF.

There are a few counts of this clonotype. V usage is TRBV5-1 and J usage is TRBJ1-1, with 8 bases fitting TRBD1. The V gene's germline CDR1 is SGHRS and CDR2 YFSETQ. Unmatched junction bases numbered 10, after V lost 4 bases and J lost 5 bases. This CDR3 is 15 amino acids long. This chain's CDR3 is CASSPPTGEGTEAFF. The DNA of the CDR3 is TGCGCCAGCAGCCCTCCGACAGGGGAGGGGACTGAAGCTTTCTTT. The variable domain in full, completed from reference TRBV5-1 and TRBJ1-1, reads KAGVTQTPRYLIKTRGQQVTLSCSPISGHRSVSWYQQTPGQGLQFLFEYFSETQRNKGNFPGRFSGRQFSNSRSEMNVSTLELGDSALYLCASSPPTGEGTEAFFGQGTRLTVV.

This clonotype was observed at least ten times. V is TRBV6-2 or TRBV6-3 and J is TRBJ2-7, with 10 bases aligning to TRBD2. CDR3 length: 16 amino acids. Germline assignment: CDR1 MNHEY and CDR2 SVGEGT. The junction had 5 bases not matched to a gene; V was cut back by 0 bases and J by 3 bases. CDR3 sequence reads: CASSYSSSGSFYEQYF. CDR3 bases: TGTGCCAGCAGTTACTCCTCTAGCGGGAGTTTCTACGAGCAGTACTTC.

The sample holds many counts of this clonotype. The V call is TRBV10-3, the J call TRBJ1-2; D gene uncertain. The CDR3 extends over 12 amino acids. Per the germline V gene, CDR1 is ENHRY and CDR2 is SYGVKD. Trimming shortened V by 2 bases and J by 6 bases, and 7 bases separated the two germline ends. CDR3 protein: CAISEGRDGYTF. CDR3 DNA: TGTGCCATCAGTGAGGGAAGAGATGGCTACACCTTC.

This clonotype was found many times. V gene TRBV7-9 combines with J gene TRBJ1-2; 7 bases match TRBD1. This CDR3 contains 11 residues. Trimming cost V 4 bases and J 12 bases; bases outside gene matches: 5. Germline V gene lookup returns CDR1 SEHNR and CDR2 FQNEAQ (reference sequence). CDR3 loop: CASSSTGKDTF. The CDR3 bases are TGTGCCAGCAGCTCGACAGGGAAAGACACCTTC.

The chain couples TRBV4-2 to TRBJ2-3, with 11 bases fitting TRBD2. The CDR3 contains 17 residues. Germline V gene lookup returns CDR1 LGHNA and CDR2 YNFKEQ. Trimming removed 4 bases from V and 3 bases from J; junction bases left unmatched: 9. CDR3 DNA sequence: TGTGCCAGCAGCCCTCCTACTAGCGGGAGTCTTACAGATACGCAGTATTTT. The encoded protein is CASSPPTSGSLTDTQYF.

The chain is built from TRBV29-1 and TRBJ2-3, with 9 bases fitting TRBD1. The J segment lost 0 bases and the V segment lost 5 bases, leaving 6 bases of the junction unmatched. Germline loops: CDR1 SQVTM, CDR2 ANQGSEA. The CDR3 has 15 residues. The CDR3: CSVSRTGASTDTQYF. The CDR3 DNA reads as TGCAGCGTTAGTCGGACAGGGGCTAGCACAGATACGCAGTATTTT.

This clonotype was seen repeatedly, ten times or more. The chain recombines TRBV7-2 with TRBJ2-1; D gene uncertain. V lost 0 bases, J lost 8 bases, and 11 bases lay in between. This CDR3 is 14 amino acids long. Germline loops: CDR1 SGHTA, CDR2 FQGNSA. The CDR3 spells CASSLAEFSDEQFF. CDR3 DNA: TGTGCCAGCAGCTTAGCTGAGTTTTCCGATGAGCAGTTCTTC.

At least ten counts were recorded for this clonotype. The V and J genes are TRBV29-1 and TRBJ2-3, with D perhaps TRBD2 (6 bases). Trimming cost V 0 bases and J 6 bases, with 16 bases left between them. Germline V gene lookup returns CDR1 SQVTM and CDR2 ANQGSEA. The CDR3 extends over 15 amino acids. CDR3 coding DNA: TGCAGCGTTGAAGACCCCGGGAGAGAGGGTGATACGCAGTATTTT. Translation: CSVEDPGREGDTQYF.

This chain links TRBV4-2 with TRBJ2-7, with D hard to call. Germline V gene data show CDR1 as LGHNA and CDR2 as YNFKEQ. CDR3 size: 16 residues. V lost 4 bases, J lost 0 bases, and 16 bases lay in between. This chain's CDR3 is CASSPVAKRGSYEQYV. The CDR3 bases are TGTGCCAGCAGCCCCGTGGCGAAGCGCGGCTCCTACGAGCAGTACGTC.

This clonotype was seen at least ten times. The chain uses TRBV6-2 or TRBV6-3 and TRBJ2-7, with a possible D match to TRBD2 (6 bases). V dropped 10 bases and J dropped 1 base, with 14 bases sitting between them. The CDR3 has 13 residues. The germline V gene encodes CDR1 MNHEY and CDR2 SVGEGT. This CDR3 is CATNSEGSYEQYV. DNA of the CDR3: TGTGCCACGAATTCGGAGGGTTCCTACGAGCAGTACGTC.

The chain joins TRBV30 to TRBJ2-1, with TRBD2 matching over 10 bases. The J segment lost 11 bases and the V segment lost 4 bases, leaving 14 bases of the junction unmatched. The length of the CDR3 is 15 residues. The germline V gene encodes CDR1 GTSNPN and CDR2 SVGIG (reference sequence). CDR3: CAWNQNSGRYFKQFF. CDR3 sequence (DNA): TGTGCCTGGAATCAAAATAGCGGGAGGTACTTCAAGCAGTTCTTC.

This clonotype was seen repeatedly, ten times or more. V usage is TRBV19 and J usage is TRBJ1-1; D gene ambiguous. The CDR3 consists of 12 residues. V was shortened by 6 bases and J by 1 base, with 6 bases between the two germline ends. CDR1 is LNHDA and CDR2 is SQIVND in the germline V gene (reference sequence). CDR3 region: CASRGGNTEAFF. The CDR3 DNA reads TGTGCCAGTAGGGGAGGGAACACTGAAGCTTTCTTT.

This clonotype was detected only a few times. The chain is built from TRBV2 and TRBJ2-7; D perhaps matches TRBD1 (6 bases). Trimming left V 6 bases short and J 0 bases short, with 15 bases between. Germline loops: CDR1 SNHLY, CDR2 FYNNEI. The CDR3 totals 15 residues. CDR3 in amino acids: CASRGTSPSSYEQYV. In nucleotides, the CDR3 is TGTGCCAGCAGGGGGACAAGCCCGAGCTCCTACGAGCAGTACGTC.

This clonotype occurred many times. As DNA, the CDR3 is TGTGCCAGCAGTTCCACGGTCGCTAGCGCTGAGCAGTTCTTC. Its translation: CASSSTVASAEQFF. This chain connects TRBV6-2 or TRBV6-3 to TRBJ2-1, with D possibly being TRBD2 (6 bases). Trimming removed 4 bases at V and 9 bases at J, with 16 bases between. CDR1 is MNHEY and CDR2 is SVGEGT in the germline V gene. The CDR3 has 14 amino acids.

There are a few counts of this clonotype. The V and J genes are TRBV5-1 and TRBJ1-1, with a weak D call TRBD1 (6 bases). This CDR3 is 13 amino acids long. V lost 6 bases and J 5 bases, leaving 14 bases between the germline ends. Germline CDR1 and CDR2: SGHRS and YFSETQ. The CDR3 loop reads CASTPQGRTEAFF. Here the CDR3 DNA reads TGCGCCAGCACACCACAGGGTAGAACTGAAGCTTTCTTT.

Details on this clonotype: This may come from a read error, since a much larger clone is one base off. The missing conserved phenylalanine or tryptophan at the end of this CDR3 makes a read error likely. J is TRBJ2-3 and V is TRBV9; 10 bases are a match to TRBD2. Germline CDR1 SGDLS, CDR2 YYNGEE. V was pared by 1 base and J by 12 bases, with 5 bases of the junction left unmatched. CDR3 length: 13 amino acids. CDR3 sequence: CASSVRLAGDQYS. CDR3 DNA sequence: TGTGCCAGCAGCGTACGACTAGCGGGTGATCAGTATTCT.

This clonotype came up many times. The chain recombines TRBV10-3 with TRBJ1-1; D call uncertain. Deletions cut 0 bases from V and 2 bases from J, with 4 bases between. Germline V CDR1 and CDR2: ENHRY, SYGVKD. This CDR3 spans 13 amino acids. The CDR3: CAISESGNTEAFF. The CDR3 DNA sequence: TGTGCCATCAGTGAGTCCGGTAACACTGAAGCTTTCTTT.

This clonotype showed up many times. The CDR3 sequence is CASRSGTDTQYF. CDR3 sequence (DNA): TGTGCCAGCAGGAGCGGGACAGATACGCAGTATTTT. J is TRBJ2-3 and V is TRBV11-2; weak D call: TRBD2 (6 bases). This CDR3 contains 12 residues. V was shortened by 6 bases and J by 3 bases, with 7 bases between the two germline ends. Germline V gives CDR1 SGHAT, CDR2 FQNNGV. Looking up the rest from reference TRBV11-2 and TRBJ2-3 gives the full variable domain: EAGVAQSPRYKIIEKRQSVAFWCNPISGHATLYWYQQILGQGPKLLIQFQNNGVVDDSQLPKDRFSAERLKGVDSTLKIQPAKLEDSAVYLCASRSGTDTQYFGPGTRLTVL.

This clonotype was seen repeatedly, ten times or more. This chain joins TRBV7-6 and TRBJ2-3, with D possibly being TRBD1 or TRBD2 (6 bases each). Per the germline V gene, CDR1 is SGHVS and CDR2 is FNYEAQ. The CDR3 is 15 amino acids. V dropped 5 bases and J dropped 0 bases, with 12 bases sitting between them. The CDR3 region is CASSRGQSSTDTQYF. In DNA, the CDR3 is TGTGCCAGCAGCCGGGGGCAGTCTAGCACAGATACGCAGTATTTT.

This clonotype was counted ten times or more. The rearrangement joins TRBV12-3 or TRBV12-4 to TRBJ2-2, with TRBD1 as a possible D gene (5 bases). V lost 3 bases to trimming and J lost 5 bases, with 10 bases between them. This CDR3 contains 14 residues. CDR3 DNA: TGTGCCAGCAGTTTGGACACCGGGACCGGGGAGCTGTTTTTT. Protein: CASSLDTGTGELFF.

The genes are TRBV4-2 and TRBJ2-1; D gene uncertain. Trimming removed 1 base at V and 1 base at J, with 11 bases between. The CDR3 covers 16 residues. The germline V gene encodes CDR1 LGHNA and CDR2 YNFKEQ. The CDR3 DNA reads TGTGCCAGCAGCCAAGGGGTTGGCGGTTCCTACAATGAGCAGTTCTTC. This gives the protein CASSQGVGGSYNEQFF.

Ten or more counts support this clonotype. This chain joins TRBV7-3 and TRBJ1-6; the match to TRBD1 covers 8 bases. The CDR3 loop spans 16 amino acids. Trimming took 0 bases from V and 5 from J; bases not matched to a gene: 3. The V gene's germline CDR1 is SGHTA and CDR2 FQGTGA. The CDR3 here is CASSLTGTGHNSPLHF. The DNA for the CDR3 is TGTGCCAGCAGCTTAACCGGGACAGGACATAATTCACCCCTCCACTTT.